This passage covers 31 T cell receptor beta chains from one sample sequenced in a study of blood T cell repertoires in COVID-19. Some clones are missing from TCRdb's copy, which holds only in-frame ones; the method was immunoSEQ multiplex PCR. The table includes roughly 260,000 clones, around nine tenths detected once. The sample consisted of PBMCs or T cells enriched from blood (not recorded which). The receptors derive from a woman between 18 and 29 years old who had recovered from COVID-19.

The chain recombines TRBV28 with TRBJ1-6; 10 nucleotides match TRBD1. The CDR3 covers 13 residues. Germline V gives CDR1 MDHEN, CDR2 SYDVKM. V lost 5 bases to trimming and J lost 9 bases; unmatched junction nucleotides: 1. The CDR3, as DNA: TGTGCCAGCAGTAGACAGGGGGCTTCACCCCTCCACTTT. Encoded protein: CASSRQGASPLHF.

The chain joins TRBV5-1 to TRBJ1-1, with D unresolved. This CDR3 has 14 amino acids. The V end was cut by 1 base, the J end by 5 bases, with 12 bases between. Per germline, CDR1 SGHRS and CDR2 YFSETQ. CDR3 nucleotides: TGCGCCAGCAGCTTGTGGTGGGCATGGACTGAAGCTTTCTTT. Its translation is CASSLWWAWTEAFF.

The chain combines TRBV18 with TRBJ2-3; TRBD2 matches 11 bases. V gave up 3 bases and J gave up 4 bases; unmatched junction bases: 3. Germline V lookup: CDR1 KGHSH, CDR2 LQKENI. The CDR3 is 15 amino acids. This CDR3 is CASSPKLAGADTQYF. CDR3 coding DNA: TGTGCCAGCTCACCGAAACTAGCGGGGGCAGATACGCAGTATTTT.

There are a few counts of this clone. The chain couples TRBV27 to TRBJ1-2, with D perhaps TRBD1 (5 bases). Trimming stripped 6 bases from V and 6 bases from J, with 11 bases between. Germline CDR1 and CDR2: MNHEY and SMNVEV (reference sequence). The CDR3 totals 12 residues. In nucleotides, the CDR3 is TGTGCCAGCAGCGCAGGGCGCCATGGCTACACCTTC. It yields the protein CASSAGRHGYTF.

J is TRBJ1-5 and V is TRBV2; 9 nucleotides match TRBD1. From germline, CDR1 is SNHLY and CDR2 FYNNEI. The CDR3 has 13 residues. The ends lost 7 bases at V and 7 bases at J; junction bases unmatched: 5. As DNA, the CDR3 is TGTGCCAGCACACAGGGGGCAAAACAGCCCCAGCATTTT. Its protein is CASTQGAKQPQHF.

CDR3 residues: CASSQTGNTEAFF. The DNA for the CDR3 is TGTGCCAGCAGCCAGACAGGGAACACTGAAGCTTTCTTT. This rearrangement joins TRBV7-3 to TRBJ1-1; the D gene is possibly TRBD1 (6 bases). Trimming cost V 5 bases and J 1 base, with 8 bases left between them. Germline V lookup: CDR1 SGHTA, CDR2 FQGTGA. There are 13 residues in the CDR3.

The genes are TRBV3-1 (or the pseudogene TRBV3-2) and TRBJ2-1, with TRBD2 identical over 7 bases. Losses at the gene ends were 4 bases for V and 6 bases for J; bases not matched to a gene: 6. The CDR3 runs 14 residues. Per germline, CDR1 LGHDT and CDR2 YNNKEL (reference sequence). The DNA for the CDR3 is TGTGCCAGCAGCCTTTCCGGGACTACCAATGAGCAGTTCTTC. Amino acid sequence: CASSLSGTTNEQFF.

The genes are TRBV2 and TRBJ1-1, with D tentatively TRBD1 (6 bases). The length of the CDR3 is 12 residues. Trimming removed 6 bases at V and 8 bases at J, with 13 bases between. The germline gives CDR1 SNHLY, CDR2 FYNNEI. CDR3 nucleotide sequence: TGTGCCAGCAGAGTACAGGGATTGGAAGCTTTCTTT. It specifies CASRVQGLEAFF.

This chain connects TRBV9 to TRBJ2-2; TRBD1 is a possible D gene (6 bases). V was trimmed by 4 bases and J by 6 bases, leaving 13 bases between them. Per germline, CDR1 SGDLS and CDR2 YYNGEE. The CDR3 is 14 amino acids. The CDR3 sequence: CASSWGQGPGELFF. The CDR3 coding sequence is TGTGCCAGCAGCTGGGGGCAGGGGCCCGGGGAGCTGTTTTTT. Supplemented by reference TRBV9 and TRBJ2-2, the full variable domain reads DSGVTQTPKHLITATGQRVTLRCSPRSGDLSVYWYQQSLDQGLQFLIQYYNGEERAKGNILERFSAQQFPDLHSELNLSSLELGDSALYFCASSWGQGPGELFFGEGSRLTVL.

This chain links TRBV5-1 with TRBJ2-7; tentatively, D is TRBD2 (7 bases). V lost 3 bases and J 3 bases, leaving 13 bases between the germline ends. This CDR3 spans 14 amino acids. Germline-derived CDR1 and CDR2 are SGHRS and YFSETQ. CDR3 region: CASSSEGGVYEQYF. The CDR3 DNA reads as TGCGCCAGCAGCTCCGAGGGGGGGGTCTACGAGCAGTACTTC.

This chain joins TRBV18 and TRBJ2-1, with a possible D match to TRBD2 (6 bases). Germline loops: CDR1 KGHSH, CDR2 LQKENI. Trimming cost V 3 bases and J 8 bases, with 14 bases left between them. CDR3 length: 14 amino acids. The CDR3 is CASSPKGGADEQFF. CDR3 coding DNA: TGTGCCAGCTCACCGAAGGGCGGGGCGGATGAGCAGTTCTTC.

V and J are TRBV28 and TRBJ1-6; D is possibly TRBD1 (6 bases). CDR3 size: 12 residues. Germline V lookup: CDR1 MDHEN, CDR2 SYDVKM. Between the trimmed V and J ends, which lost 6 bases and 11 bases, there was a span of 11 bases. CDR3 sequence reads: CASRAQGAPLHF. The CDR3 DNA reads TGTGCCAGCAGGGCACAGGGCGCACCCCTCCACTTT.

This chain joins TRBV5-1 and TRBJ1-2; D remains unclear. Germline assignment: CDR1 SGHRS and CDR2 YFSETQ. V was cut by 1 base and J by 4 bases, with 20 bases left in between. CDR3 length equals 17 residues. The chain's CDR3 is CASSLSPGVEAGYGYTF. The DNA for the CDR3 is TGCGCCAGCAGCTTGTCCCCTGGGGTTGAAGCGGGCTATGGCTACACCTTC.

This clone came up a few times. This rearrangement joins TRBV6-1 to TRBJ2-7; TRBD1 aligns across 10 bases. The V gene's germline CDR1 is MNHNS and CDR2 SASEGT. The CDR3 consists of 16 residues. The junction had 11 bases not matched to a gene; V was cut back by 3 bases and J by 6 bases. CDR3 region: CASSEGPGQGNVEQYF. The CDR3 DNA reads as TGTGCCAGCAGTGAGGGTCCGGGACAGGGGAACGTCGAGCAGTACTTC.

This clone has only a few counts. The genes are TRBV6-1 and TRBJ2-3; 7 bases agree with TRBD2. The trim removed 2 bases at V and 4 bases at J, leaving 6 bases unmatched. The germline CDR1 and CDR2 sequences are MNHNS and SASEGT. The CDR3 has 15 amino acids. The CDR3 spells CASSEFGGGPDTQYF. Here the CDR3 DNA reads TGTGCCAGCAGTGAATTTGGGGGGGGACCAGATACGCAGTATTTT.

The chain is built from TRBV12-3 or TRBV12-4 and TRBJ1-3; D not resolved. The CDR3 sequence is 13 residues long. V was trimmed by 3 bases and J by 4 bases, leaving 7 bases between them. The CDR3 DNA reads TGTGCCAGCAGTTTCTATTCCGGAAACACCATATATTTT. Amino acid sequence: CASSFYSGNTIYF.

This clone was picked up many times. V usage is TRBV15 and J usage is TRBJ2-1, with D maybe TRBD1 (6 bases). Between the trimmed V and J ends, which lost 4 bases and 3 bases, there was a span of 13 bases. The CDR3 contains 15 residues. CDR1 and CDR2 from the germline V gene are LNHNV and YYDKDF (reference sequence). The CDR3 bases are TGTGCCACCAGCAAGGACAGATCCGGCTACAATGAGCAGTTCTTC. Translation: CATSKDRSGYNEQFF.

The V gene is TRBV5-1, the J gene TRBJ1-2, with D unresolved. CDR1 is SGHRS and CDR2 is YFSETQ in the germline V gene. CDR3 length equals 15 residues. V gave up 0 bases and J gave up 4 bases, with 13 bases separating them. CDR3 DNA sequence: TGCGCCAGCAGCTTGGACGGGAGCAAGTTCTATGGCTACACCTTC. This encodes CASSLDGSKFYGYTF.

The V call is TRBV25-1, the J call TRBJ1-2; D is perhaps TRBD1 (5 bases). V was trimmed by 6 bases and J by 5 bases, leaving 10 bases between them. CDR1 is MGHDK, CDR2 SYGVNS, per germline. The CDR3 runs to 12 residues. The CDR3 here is CASRQGLYGYTF. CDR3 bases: TGTGCCAGCAGGCAGGGACTATATGGCTACACCTTC.

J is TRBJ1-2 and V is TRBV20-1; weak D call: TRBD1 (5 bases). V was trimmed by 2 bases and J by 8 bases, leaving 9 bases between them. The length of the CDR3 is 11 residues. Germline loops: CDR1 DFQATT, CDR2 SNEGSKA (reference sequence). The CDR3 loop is CSARRQSGYTF. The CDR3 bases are TGCAGTGCTAGACGACAGTCGGGCTACACCTTC.

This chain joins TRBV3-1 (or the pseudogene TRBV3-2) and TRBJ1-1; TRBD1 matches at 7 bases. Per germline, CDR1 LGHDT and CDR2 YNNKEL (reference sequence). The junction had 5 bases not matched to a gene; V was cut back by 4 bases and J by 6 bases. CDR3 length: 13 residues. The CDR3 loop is CASSRNRGAEAFF. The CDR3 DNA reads TGTGCCAGCAGCCGGAACAGGGGCGCTGAAGCTTTCTTT.

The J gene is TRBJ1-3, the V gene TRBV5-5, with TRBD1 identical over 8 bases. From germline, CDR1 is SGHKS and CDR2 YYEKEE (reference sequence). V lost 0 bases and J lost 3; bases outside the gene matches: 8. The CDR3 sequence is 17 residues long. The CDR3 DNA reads TGTGCCAGCAGCTTGGCCCCTTACAGGGGGTATGGAAACACCATATATTTT. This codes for CASSLAPYRGYGNTIYF.

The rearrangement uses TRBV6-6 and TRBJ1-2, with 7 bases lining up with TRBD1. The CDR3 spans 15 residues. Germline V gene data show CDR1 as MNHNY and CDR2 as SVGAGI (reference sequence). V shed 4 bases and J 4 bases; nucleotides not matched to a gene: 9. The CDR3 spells CASSFTDRIRYGYTF. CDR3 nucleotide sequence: TGTGCCAGCAGTTTCACGGACAGGATCCGCTATGGCTACACCTTC.

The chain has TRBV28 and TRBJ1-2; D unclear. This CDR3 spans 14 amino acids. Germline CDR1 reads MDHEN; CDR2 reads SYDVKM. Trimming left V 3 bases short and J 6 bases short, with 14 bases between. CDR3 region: CASSFSGSVNGYTF. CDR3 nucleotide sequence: TGTGCCAGCAGTTTCTCGGGATCCGTCAATGGCTACACCTTC.

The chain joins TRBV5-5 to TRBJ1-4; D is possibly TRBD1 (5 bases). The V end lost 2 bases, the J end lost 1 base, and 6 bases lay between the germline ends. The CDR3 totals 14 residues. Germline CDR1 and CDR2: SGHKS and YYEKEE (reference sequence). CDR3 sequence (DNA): TGTGCCAGCAGCTTTCAGGGAACTAATGAAAAACTGTTTTTT. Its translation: CASSFQGTNEKLFF.

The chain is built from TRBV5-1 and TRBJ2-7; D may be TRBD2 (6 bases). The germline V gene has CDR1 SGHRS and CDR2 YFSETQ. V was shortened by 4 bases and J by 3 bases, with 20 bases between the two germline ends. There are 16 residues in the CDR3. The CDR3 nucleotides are TGCGCCAGCAGCGAGGGACTGACAGTTGGTTTCTACGAGCAGTACTTC. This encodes CASSEGLTVGFYEQYF.

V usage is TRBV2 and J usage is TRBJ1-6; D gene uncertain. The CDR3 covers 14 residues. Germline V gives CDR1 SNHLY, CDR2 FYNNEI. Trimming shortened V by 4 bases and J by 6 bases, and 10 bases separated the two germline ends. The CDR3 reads CASSVMGSNSPLHF. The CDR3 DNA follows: TGTGCCAGCAGTGTGATGGGGAGTAATTCACCCCTCCACTTT.

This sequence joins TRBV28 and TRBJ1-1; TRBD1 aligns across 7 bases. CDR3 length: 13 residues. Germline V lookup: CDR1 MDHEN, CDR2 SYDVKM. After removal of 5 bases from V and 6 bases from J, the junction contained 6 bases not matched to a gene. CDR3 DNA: TGTGCCAGCAGTATTGGACAGGACCCTGAAGCTTTCTTT. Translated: CASSIGQDPEAFF.

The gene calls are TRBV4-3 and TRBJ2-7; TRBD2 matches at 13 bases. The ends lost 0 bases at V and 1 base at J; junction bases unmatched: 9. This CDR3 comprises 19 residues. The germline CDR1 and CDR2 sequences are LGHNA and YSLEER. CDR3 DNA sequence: TGCGCCAGCAGCCAAGAAATTTCCGCGACTAGCGGGGGGTCCTACGAGCAGTACTTC. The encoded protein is CASSQEISATSGGSYEQYF.

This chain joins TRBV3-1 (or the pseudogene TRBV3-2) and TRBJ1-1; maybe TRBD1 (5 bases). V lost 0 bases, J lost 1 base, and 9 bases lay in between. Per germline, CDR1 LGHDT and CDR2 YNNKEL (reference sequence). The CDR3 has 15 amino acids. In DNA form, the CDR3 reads TGTGCCAGCAGCCAAGAGTGGGGCGGGAACACTGAAGCTTTCTTT. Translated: CASSQEWGGNTEAFF.

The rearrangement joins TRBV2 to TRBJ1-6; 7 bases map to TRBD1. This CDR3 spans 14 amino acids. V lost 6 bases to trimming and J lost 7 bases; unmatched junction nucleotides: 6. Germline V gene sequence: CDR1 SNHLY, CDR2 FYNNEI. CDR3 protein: CASRSGTDNSPLHF. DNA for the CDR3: TGTGCCAGCAGGTCCGGGACAGACAATTCACCCCTCCACTTT.